Below, 27 T cell receptor beta chains from the same sample are listed, as sequenced in a study of CD8 T cells in Susac syndrome. With random hexamers, 0.5 to 1 ug RNA was reverse transcribed. TCRdb fed the immunoSEQ multiplex PCR reads into MiXCR, producing one record per CDR3 protein. Of about 210,000 distinct CDR3 sequences in the sample, over 90% were seen once. Sequenced: CD4+ T cells from PBMCs. These TCRs come from a human donor with Susac syndrome.

This chain uses TRBV5-1 with TRBJ2-2; 7 bases line up with TRBD1. Germline lookup yields CDR1 SGHRS and CDR2 YFSETQ. The CDR3 extends over 15 amino acids. The junction had 5 bases not matched to a gene; V was cut back by 5 bases and J by 1 base. The CDR3, as DNA: TGCGCCAGCAGACCCGACAGGGTGAACACCGGGGAGCTGTTTTTT. Translating it yields CASRPDRVNTGELFF.

The chain joins TRBV5-1 to TRBJ2-1; 8 bases are shared with TRBD2. In germline, CDR1 is SGHRS, CDR2 YFSETQ. Losses at the gene ends were 3 bases for V and 2 bases for J; bases not matched to a gene: 4. The CDR3 has 15 amino acids. The CDR3: CASSSSLAAYNEQFF. DNA for the CDR3: TGCGCCAGCAGCTCATCACTAGCGGCCTACAATGAGCAGTTCTTC.

This clonotype was found once. The CDR3 protein is CASSLGTSGGKTQYF. CDR3 DNA sequence: TGTGCCAGCAGCTTAGGGACTAGCGGGGGGAAGACCCAGTACTTC. The chain employs TRBV11-2 and TRBJ2-5; 14 bases map to TRBD2. The ends lost 1 base at V and 6 bases at J; junction bases unmatched: 1. This CDR3 contains 15 residues. Germline V gene lookup returns CDR1 SGHAT and CDR2 FQNNGV. The full variable domain, with the rest looked up from reference TRBV11-2 and TRBJ2-5, is EAGVAQSPRYKIIEKRQSVAFWCNPISGHATLYWYQQILGQGPKLLIQFQNNGVVDDSQLPKDRFSAERLKGVDSTLKIQPAKLEDSAVYLCASSLGTSGGKTQYFGPGTRLLVL.

This clonotype has just one count. The chain joins TRBV6-6 to TRBJ2-4, with D tentatively TRBD2 (5 bases). Looked up from germline, CDR1 is MNHNY and CDR2 is SVGAGI (reference sequence). V lost 6 bases and J 5 bases, leaving 14 bases between the germline ends. The CDR3 covers 14 residues. As DNA, the CDR3 is TGTGCCAGCAGCCAGTTGGAGGCTGAAAACATTCAGTACTTC. This codes for CASSQLEAENIQYF.

The chain uses TRBV25-1 and TRBJ2-5; D remains unclear. This CDR3 has 13 amino acids. Germline V gives CDR1 MGHDK, CDR2 SYGVNS. Trimming cost V 6 bases and J 5 bases, with 13 bases left between them. CDR3 sequence (DNA): TGTGCCAGCAGAGCCAGCCCCTGGGAGACCCAGTACTTC. Amino acids: CASRASPWETQYF.

The V gene is TRBV29-1, the J gene TRBJ2-3, with D unresolved. The V end was cut by 3 bases, the J end by 6 bases, with 7 bases between. The CDR3 contains 11 residues. Germline CDR1 reads SQVTM; CDR2 reads ANQGSEA. CDR3 protein: CSVDFADTQYF. The DNA of the CDR3 is TGCAGCGTTGATTTCGCCGATACGCAGTATTTT.

The genes are TRBV9 and TRBJ2-5; 7 nucleotides match TRBD2. Germline values: CDR1 SGDLS, CDR2 YYNGEE. The length of the CDR3 is 14 residues. V lost 0 bases and J lost 5; bases outside the gene matches: 4. The CDR3 bases are TGTGCCAGCAGCGTAGCTTCCGGGGGGGAGACCCAGTACTTC. The encoded protein is CASSVASGGETQYF.

The chain is built from TRBV7-2 and TRBJ1-1; D possibly corresponds to TRBD1 (6 bases). Germline lookup yields CDR1 SGHTA and CDR2 FQGNSA. The CDR3 contains 15 residues. Trimming shortened V by 0 bases and J by 1 base, and 9 bases separated the two germline ends. CDR3 residues: CASSLAGGENTEAFF. The CDR3 nucleotides are TGTGCCAGCAGCTTAGCCGGGGGCGAGAACACTGAAGCTTTCTTT.

This chain links TRBV18 with TRBJ1-5; D is uncertain. V was shortened by 1 base and J by 3 bases, with 7 bases between the two germline ends. CDR3 length equals 14 residues. Germline lookup yields CDR1 KGHSH and CDR2 LQKENI. CDR3: CASSPLGDNQPQHF. CDR3 DNA: TGTGCCAGCTCACCACTCGGGGACAATCAGCCCCAGCATTTT.

Here the CDR3 DNA reads TGTGCCAGCAGCGTAGCCCAGACCACTGAAGCTTTCTTT. Amino acids: CASSVAQTTEAFF. The genes are TRBV9 and TRBJ1-1; D gene ambiguous. Germline CDR1 is SGDLS and CDR2 is YYNGEE. V shed 0 bases and J shed 4 bases, with 7 bases lying between them. This CDR3 is 13 amino acids long.

The chain uses TRBV13 and TRBJ1-1, with D hard to call. V lost 4 bases and J 1 base, leaving 16 bases between the germline ends. This CDR3 has 16 amino acids. The germline CDR1 and CDR2 sequences are PRHDT and FYEKMQ (reference sequence). In DNA, the CDR3 is TGTGCCAGCAGCTATGTCAGCCGAGGGAGGAACACTGAAGCTTTCTTT. Translating it yields CASSYVSRGRNTEAFF.

The genes are TRBV30 and TRBJ2-7; TRBD2 is a possible D gene (5 bases). V was shortened by 4 bases and J by 6 bases, with 16 bases between the two germline ends. The length of the CDR3 is 13 residues. Germline CDR1 reads GTSNPN; CDR2 reads SVGIG (reference sequence). CDR3 DNA sequence: TGTGCCTGGACCGGAGGACCTTCCCGCGAGCAGTACTTC. Its protein product is CAWTGGPSREQYF.

The CDR3 spells CASSLNGGAYVSGYTF. The CDR3 DNA reads as TGTGCCAGCAGCTTGAATGGGGGTGCCTACGTCAGTGGCTACACCTTC. The chain uses TRBV5-4 and TRBJ1-2; D perhaps matches TRBD1 (5 bases). Germline assignment: CDR1 SGHNT and CDR2 YYREEE (reference sequence). V shed 1 base and J shed 7 bases, with 20 bases lying between them. CDR3 length: 16 residues. Full variable domain (outside the CDR3, taken from reference TRBV5-4 and TRBJ1-2): ETGVTQSPTHLIKTRGQQVTLRCSSQSGHNTVSWYQQALGQGPQFIFQYYREEENGRGNFPPRFSGLQFPNYSSELNVNALELDDSALYLCASSLNGGAYVSGYTFGSGTRLTVV.

The rearrangement links TRBV20-1 to TRBJ2-2, with TRBD2 identical over 8 bases. The V segment lost 5 bases and the J segment 1 base; nucleotides outside the gene matches: 3. The CDR3 is made up of 14 amino acids. The germline V gene encodes CDR1 DFQATT and CDR2 SNEGSKA (reference sequence). The DNA for the CDR3 is TGCAGTGCTCCGAGCGGGGGGAACACCGGGGAGCTGTTTTTT. It is translated as CSAPSGGNTGELFF.

This chain joins TRBV4-3 and TRBJ1-1; D is ambiguous. The germline V and J ends were trimmed by 4 bases and 7 bases, with 13 bases remaining between them. The CDR3 runs 13 residues. Looked up from germline, CDR1 is LGHNA and CDR2 is YSLEER. The CDR3 protein is CASSPSVGGEAFF. The CDR3 nucleotides read TGCGCCAGCAGCCCCTCGGTGGGCGGTGAAGCTTTCTTT.

This chain links TRBV9 with TRBJ2-7; unclear D gene. With 0 bases removed from V and 6 bases from J, the gap between germline ends came to 10 bases. CDR3 length: 13 residues. The V gene's germline CDR1 is SGDLS and CDR2 YYNGEE. In DNA form, the CDR3 reads TGTGCCAGCAGCGTAGAGATCACGGGCGAGCAGTACTTC. Amino acids: CASSVEITGEQYF.

The chain links TRBV12-3 or TRBV12-4 to TRBJ1-5, with 10 bases lining up with TRBD1. The CDR3 sequence is 15 residues long. J lost 4 bases, V lost 2 bases, and 2 bases had no gene match. The CDR3 loop is CASSLRGQGNQPQHF. The CDR3 nucleotides read TGTGCCAGCAGTTTAAGGGGACAGGGGAATCAGCCCCAGCATTTT.

This clonotype was found once. The chain is built from TRBV28 and TRBJ2-1; D tentatively reads TRBD1 or TRBD2 (5 bases each). The CDR3 runs to 16 residues. Looked up from germline, CDR1 is MDHEN and CDR2 is SYDVKM. V was shortened by 4 bases and J by 3 bases, with 16 bases between the two germline ends. This chain's CDR3 is CASSSPDGDRYNEQFF. The CDR3 DNA reads TGTGCCAGCAGTTCCCCCGACGGGGACCGCTACAATGAGCAGTTCTTC. The full variable domain, with the rest looked up from reference TRBV28 and TRBJ2-1, is DVKVTQSSRYLVKRTGEKVFLECVQDMDHENMFWYRQDPGLGLRLIYFSYDVKMKEKGDIPEGYSVSREKKERFSLILESASTNQTSMYLCASSSPDGDRYNEQFFGPGTRLTVL.

The chain joins TRBV5-1 to TRBJ1-5; 7 bases fit TRBD1. Germline lookup yields CDR1 SGHRS and CDR2 YFSETQ. V lost 3 bases to trimming and J lost 8 bases; unmatched junction nucleotides: 11. This CDR3 region has 15 residues. The CDR3: CASSSGQLSEEPQHF. CDR3 sequence (DNA): TGCGCCAGCAGCTCGGGACAGCTTTCCGAGGAGCCCCAGCATTTT.

This clonotype was recorded a few times. The V gene is TRBV20-1, the J gene TRBJ1-1; 7 nucleotides align to TRBD1. The CDR3 spans 12 residues. The V and J ends lost 7 bases and 1 base, in that order; junction bases with no gene match: 3. Germline CDR1 and CDR2: DFQATT and SNEGSKA (reference sequence). The CDR3 reads CSVRTGNTEAFF. In nucleotides, the CDR3 is TGCAGTGTTAGGACAGGGAACACTGAAGCTTTCTTT.

CDR3 loop: CSASTASGREEDTQYF. In DNA form, the CDR3 reads TGCAGTGCTAGCACAGCATCGGGACGGGAGGAAGATACGCAGTATTTT. V is TRBV20-1 and J is TRBJ2-3; 7 bases are a match to TRBD2. The CDR3 runs 16 residues. Trimming took 3 bases from V and 5 from J; bases not matched to a gene: 14. The V gene's germline CDR1 is DFQATT and CDR2 SNEGSKA (reference sequence).

The rearrangement uses TRBV3-1 and TRBJ2-2; D ambiguous. This CDR3 is built from 13 residues. The germline CDR1 and CDR2 sequences are LGHDT and YNNKEL (reference sequence). V lost 10 bases to trimming and J lost 6 bases, with 15 bases between them. The CDR3 spells CATPRGLAGELFF. DNA for the CDR3: TGTGCCACCCCACGAGGTTTGGCCGGGGAGCTGTTTTTT. The whole variable domain, filled in from reference TRBV3-1 and TRBJ2-2, reads DTAVSQTPKYLVTQMGNDKSIKCEQNLGHDTMYWYKQDSKKFLKIMFSYNNKELIINETVPNRFSPKSPDKAHLNLHINSLELGDSAVYFCATPRGLAGELFFGEGSRLTVL.

J is TRBJ1-1 and V is TRBV29-1; D gene ambiguous. The CDR3 loop spans 16 amino acids. V was clipped by 6 bases and J by 1 base, with 21 bases between them. Germline V gene lookup returns CDR1 SQVTM and CDR2 ANQGSEA. In nucleotides, the CDR3 is TGCAGCGTCCTTTTACTGGTGGCAGGCGCGAACACTGAAGCTTTCTTT. As protein: CSVLLLVAGANTEAFF.

The chain uses TRBV7-3 and TRBJ2-2; TRBD2 might be the D (6 bases). V dropped 0 bases and J dropped 6 bases, with 20 bases sitting between them. Germline CDR1 reads SGHTA; CDR2 reads FQGTGA. CDR3 length: 18 amino acids. CDR3 nucleotides: TGTGCCAGCAGCTTAACTAGCGGTGGTGGGGTACTCTCCGGGGAGCTGTTTTTT. As protein: CASSLTSGGGVLSGELFF.

CDR3: CASSLDSFQGSHSPLHF. DNA for the CDR3: TGTGCCAGCAGCTTAGATTCCTTTCAGGGTAGCCATTCACCCCTCCACTTT. The rearrangement links TRBV11-3 to TRBJ1-6, with D perhaps TRBD1 (5 bases). Trimming left V 0 bases short and J 8 bases short, with 17 bases between. The CDR3 totals 17 residues. Germline values: CDR1 SGHNT, CDR2 YENEEA.

The count of this clonotype is one. This rearrangement joins TRBV5-1 to TRBJ1-1; no clear D. V shed 4 bases and J shed 4 bases, with 14 bases lying between them. CDR1 is SGHRS, CDR2 YFSETQ, per germline. CDR3 length equals 14 residues. In DNA form, the CDR3 reads TGCGCCAGCAGCCGGGCCGAGGAGGGCACTGAAGCTTTCTTT. It encodes CASSRAEEGTEAFF.

The rearrangement joins TRBV2 to TRBJ2-7; D is unclear. This CDR3 spans 13 amino acids. V lost 6 bases and J lost 3, with 12 bases in between. From germline, CDR1 is SNHLY and CDR2 FYNNEI. The CDR3 region has the DNA TGTGCCAGCAGCGGTGGATGGGGCTACGAGCAGTACTTC. Its translation is CASSGGWGYEQYF.